The present T cell receptor beta chain was sequenced within a study of Ad26.COV2.S vaccination and SARS-CoV-2 variants. For the study at large: Donor was in the COV1001 Ad26.COV2.S trial arm. The study's findings and limits: The analyses of TCR breadth and depth may have understated the size of total T cell responses.

The data were produced by immunoSEQ multiplex PCR, yet TCRdb's version contains in-frame clones alone and is incomplete. In the table there are 400,000 to 500,000 clones, roughly 90% of which are singletons. Treatment of the sample: around 19 received Ad26.COV2.S at low or high dose, single or two shots; several received placebo; per-sample allocation not given. The samples were gathered on day 63 after the first injection of vaccine or placebo. In the vaccine, an Ad26 vector expressed the SARS-CoV-2 spike of the Wuhan strain. After removal of 3 bases from V and 15 bases from J, the junction contained 11 bases not matched to a gene. There are 13 residues in the CDR3. Looked up from germline, CDR1 is MGHDK and CDR2 is SYGVNS. Comments on this clone: Its antigen remains unknown.

The chain joins TRBV25-1 to TRBJ2-1; TRBD1 matches at 7 bases. The sequence derives from a person between 18 and 60 years old who received the Ad26.COV2.S COVID-19 vaccine or a placebo. Sequencing was performed on peripheral blood, taken in a trial of Ad26.COV2.S vaccine versus placebo. The CDR3 spells CASSDLDRSSRFF. DNA of the CDR3: TGTGCCAGCAGTGACTTGGACAGGTCAAGTCGGTTCTTC.